The source of this T cell receptor (beta chain) is a study of cytomegalovirus exposure and HLA in healthy donors. Overall study context: In an earlier analysis, around 120 million unique TCR beta sequences were found from about 179 million T cells. Study-level points and caveats: Prior analysis indicated that the majority of TCR beta V segments exhibited productivity approximately 87% or approximately 30% of the time. In vitro checks showed that three CMV-associated chains really do target CMV antigens.

This CDR3 region has 14 residues. The ends were cut back, 6 bases at V and 6 bases at J, with 15 bases in the middle. Germline lookup yields CDR1 MNHNS and CDR2 SASEGT. There are a few counts of this clone. Its antigen remains unidentified. The primer mix had 60 Vbeta and 13 Jbeta primers. Authors' analysis steps: An analysis performed later counted 75 million to 80 million unique TCR beta chains (approximately 12 million of them shared). This table comes from immunoSEQ multiplex PCR, and its TCRdb copy is limited to in-frame clones, with some not included. That table furnishes V, J and clone size, whereas the DNA furnished D and trimming. The data contain about 120,000 clones, 72% of them singletons.

The sample taken for sequencing was PBMCs. The receptor was isolated from a young man in good health and CMV-seronegative. The chain employs TRBV6-1 and TRBJ1-5; the D gene is possibly TRBD1 (5 bases). The CDR3 nucleotides read TGTGCCAGCAGCCGGGGGGAGCGGGGTCAGCCCCAGCATTTT. Translation: CASSRGERGQPQHF.